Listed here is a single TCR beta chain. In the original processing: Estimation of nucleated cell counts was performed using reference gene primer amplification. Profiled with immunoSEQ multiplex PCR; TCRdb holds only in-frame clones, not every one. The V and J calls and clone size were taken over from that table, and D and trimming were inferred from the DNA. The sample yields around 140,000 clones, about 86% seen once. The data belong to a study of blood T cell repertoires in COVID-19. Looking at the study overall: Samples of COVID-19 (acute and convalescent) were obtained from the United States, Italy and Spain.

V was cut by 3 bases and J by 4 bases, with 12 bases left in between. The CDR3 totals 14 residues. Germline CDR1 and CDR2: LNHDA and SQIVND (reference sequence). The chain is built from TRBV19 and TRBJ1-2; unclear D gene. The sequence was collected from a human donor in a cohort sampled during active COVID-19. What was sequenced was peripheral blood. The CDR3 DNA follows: TGTGCCAGTAGTATTTACAGCAGCCCCTATGGCTACACCTTC. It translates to CASSIYSSPYGYTF.